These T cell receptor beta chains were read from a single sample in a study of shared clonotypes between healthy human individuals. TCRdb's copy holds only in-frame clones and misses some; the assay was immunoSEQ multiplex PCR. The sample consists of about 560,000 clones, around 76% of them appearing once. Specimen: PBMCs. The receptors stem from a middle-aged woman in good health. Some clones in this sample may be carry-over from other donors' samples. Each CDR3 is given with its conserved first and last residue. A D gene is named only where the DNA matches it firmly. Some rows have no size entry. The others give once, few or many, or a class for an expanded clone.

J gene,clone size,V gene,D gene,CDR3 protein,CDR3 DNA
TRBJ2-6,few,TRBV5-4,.,CASSPTTGSGANVLTF,TGTGCCAGCAGCCCCACAACGGGCTCTGGGGCCAACGTCCTGACTTTC
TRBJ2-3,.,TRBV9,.,CASSVDSFTDTQYF,TGTGCCAGCAGCGTGGACAGTTTCACAGATACGCAGTATTTT
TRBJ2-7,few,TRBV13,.,CASSETSSGVEQYF,TGTGCCAGCAGCGAGACTTCGAGCGGCGTCGAGCAGTACTTC
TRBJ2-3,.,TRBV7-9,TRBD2,CASSSLAGGVDTQYF,TGTGCCAGCAGCTCCTTAGCGGGAGGGGTAGATACGCAGTATTTT
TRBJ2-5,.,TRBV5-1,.,CASSLADGTGETQYF,TGCGCCAGCAGCTTGGCCGATGGCACCGGGGAGACCCAGTACTTC
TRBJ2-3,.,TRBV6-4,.,CASSDSTATHVDTQYF,TGTGCCAGCAGTGACTCGACGGCCACCCATGTGGATACGCAGTATTTT
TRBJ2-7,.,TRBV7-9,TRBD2,CASSSLAGFYEQYF,TGTGCCAGCAGCTCACTAGCGGGGTTCTACGAGCAGTACTTC
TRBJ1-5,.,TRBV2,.,CASSAAQGVGNQPQHF,TGTGCCAGCAGTGCCGCACAGGGCGTGGGCAATCAGCCCCAGCATTTT
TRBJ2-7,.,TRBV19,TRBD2,CASSPGAGSDEQYF,TGTGCCAGTAGCCCCGGAGCGGGGTCCGACGAGCAGTACTTC
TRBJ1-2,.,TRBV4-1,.,CASSQRDGYGYTF,TGCGCCAGCAGCCAACGGGATGGCTATGGCTACACCTTC
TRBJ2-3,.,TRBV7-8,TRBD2,CASSLVGGGYTDTQYF,TGTGCCAGCAGCTTAGTCGGCGGGGGATACACAGATACGCAGTATTTT
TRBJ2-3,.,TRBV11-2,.,CASRPLLSTDTQYF,TGTGCCAGCAGACCTCTCTTGAGCACAGATACGCAGTATTTT
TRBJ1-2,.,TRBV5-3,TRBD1,CARSIDRGYGYTF,TGTGCCAGAAGCATAGACAGGGGGTATGGCTACACCTTC
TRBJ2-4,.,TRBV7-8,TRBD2,CASSRRGSGEDIQYF,TGTGCCAGCAGCAGAAGGGGCAGCGGGGAGGACATTCAGTACTTC
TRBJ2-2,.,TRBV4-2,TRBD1,CASSQDPGQNPRELFF,TGTGCCAGCAGCCAGGATCCGGGACAGAATCCAAGGGAGCTGTTTTTT
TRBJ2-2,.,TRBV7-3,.,CASSIGPTGELFF,TGTGCCAGCAGCATTGGACCCACCGGGGAGCTGTTTTTT
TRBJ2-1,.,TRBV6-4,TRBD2,CASSASGTSGYNEQFF,TGTGCCAGCAGTGCCTCCGGGACTAGCGGATACAATGAGCAGTTCTTC
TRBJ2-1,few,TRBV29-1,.,CSTGVSPGEQFF,TGCAGCACTGGGGTCTCTCCCGGTGAGCAGTTCTTC
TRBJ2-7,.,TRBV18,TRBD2,CASSPPVLAGDEQYF,TGTGCCAGCTCACCACCTGTACTAGCGGGCGACGAGCAGTACTTC
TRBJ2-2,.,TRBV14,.,CASSQEGPRVINTGELFF,TGTGCCAGCAGCCAAGAGGGGCCCCGGGTGATAAACACCGGGGAGCTGTTTTTT
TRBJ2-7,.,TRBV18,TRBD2,CASSPPSGKAEQYF,TGTGCCAGCTCACCCCCTAGCGGGAAAGCCGAGCAGTACTTC
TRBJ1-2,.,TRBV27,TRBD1,CASKRQGALTGGYTF,TGTGCCAGCAAACGACAGGGCGCACTAACGGGGGGCTACACCTTC
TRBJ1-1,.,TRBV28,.,CASSLYGWNTEAFF,TGTGCCAGCAGTTTATATGGCTGGAACACTGAAGCTTTCTTT
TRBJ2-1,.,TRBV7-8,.,CASSRSGSSYNEQFF,TGTGCCAGCAGCCGGAGTGGTTCTTCTTACAATGAGCAGTTCTTC
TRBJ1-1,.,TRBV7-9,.,CASSAQGFEAFF,TGTGCCAGCAGCGCACAGGGTTTTGAAGCTTTCTTT
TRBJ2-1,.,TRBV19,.,CASSTVEYNEQFF,TGTGCCAGTAGTACGGTAGAATACAATGAGCAGTTCTTC
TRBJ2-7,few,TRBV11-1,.,CASSLDLAESYEQYF,TGTGCCAGCAGCTTAGACTTAGCGGAGAGCTACGAGCAGTACTTC
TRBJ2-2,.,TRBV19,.,CASSTFLAGELFF,TGTGCCAGTAGTACCTTCTTGGCCGGGGAGCTGTTTTTT
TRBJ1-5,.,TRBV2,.,CASSVGAQPQHF,TGTGCCAGCAGTGTGGGGGCCCAGCCCCAGCATTTT
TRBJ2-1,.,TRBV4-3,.,CASSQGPTSIHEQFF,TGCGCCAGCAGCCAAGGGCCCACTAGCATCCATGAGCAGTTCTTC
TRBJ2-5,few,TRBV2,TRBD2,CASSERSSGRETQYF,TGTGCCAGCAGTGAACGGTCTAGCGGGCGAGAGACCCAGTACTTC
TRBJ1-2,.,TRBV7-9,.,CASSLETPNYGYTF,TGTGCCAGCAGCTTAGAGACACCGAACTATGGCTACACCTTC
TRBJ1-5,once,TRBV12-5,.,CAPVLEDQPQHF,TGTGCGCCGGTCCTGGAAGATCAGCCCCAGCATTTT
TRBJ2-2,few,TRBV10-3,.,CAISESADTGELFF,TGTGCCATCAGTGAGTCTGCCGACACCGGGGAGCTGTTTTTT
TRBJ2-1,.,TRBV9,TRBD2,CASSIRTSGRLSSYNEQFF,TGTGCCAGCAGCATCAGGACTAGCGGGCGGTTAAGCTCCTACAATGAGCAGTTCTTC
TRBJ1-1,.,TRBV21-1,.,CASSSEFGTEAFF,TGTGCCAGCAGTTCTGAGTTTGGCACTGAAGCTTTCTTT
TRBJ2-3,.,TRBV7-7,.,CASSLGLYTDTQYF,TGTGCCAGCAGCTTGGGTCTTTACACAGATACGCAGTATTTT
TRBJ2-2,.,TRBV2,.,CASSVLGAATGELFF,TGTGCCAGCAGTGTGCTTGGAGCGGCGACCGGGGAGCTGTTTTTT
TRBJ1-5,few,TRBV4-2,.,CASSQATDQPQHF,TGTGCCAGCAGCCAGGCTACAGATCAGCCCCAGCATTTT
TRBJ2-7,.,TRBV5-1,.,CASSSQLYEQYF,TGCGCCAGCAGCTCCCAGCTCTACGAGCAGTACTTC
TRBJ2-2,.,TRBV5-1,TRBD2,CASRLGTSLTGELFF,TGCGCCAGCAGATTAGGGACTAGCCTCACCGGGGAGCTGTTTTTT
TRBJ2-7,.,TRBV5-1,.,CASSSPGAYEQYF,TGCGCCAGCTCCTCCCCGGGGGCCTACGAGCAGTACTTC
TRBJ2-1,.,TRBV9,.,CASSPQTGFNNEQFF,TGTGCCAGCAGCCCCCAGACTGGATTTAACAATGAGCAGTTCTTC
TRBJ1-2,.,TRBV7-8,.,CASGQGNAGYTF,TGTGCCAGCGGTCAGGGGAATGCTGGCTACACCTTC
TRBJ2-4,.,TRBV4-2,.,CASSQVGAENIQYF,TGTGCCAGCAGCCAAGTAGGGGCAGAAAACATTCAGTACTTC
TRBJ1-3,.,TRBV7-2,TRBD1,CASSLGNRGGGNTIYF,TGTGCCAGCAGCTTAGGGAACAGGGGAGGTGGAAACACCATATATTTT
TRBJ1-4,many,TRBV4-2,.,CASSQDSLEKLFF,TGTGCCAGCAGCCAGGACAGCCTTGAAAAACTGTTTTTT
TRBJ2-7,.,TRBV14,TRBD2,CASSQVSRTRTYEQYF,TGTGCCAGCAGCCAAGTCTCGAGGACTAGAACCTACGAGCAGTACTTC
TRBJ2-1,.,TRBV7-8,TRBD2,CASSHKLPTALLAGTAEQFF,TGTGCCAGCAGCCATAAGTTGCCCACCGCGCTACTAGCGGGAACCGCTGAGCAGTTCTTC
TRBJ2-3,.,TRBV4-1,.,CASKGTSSTDTQYF,TGCGCCAGCAAAGGGACGTCTAGCACAGATACGCAGTATTTT
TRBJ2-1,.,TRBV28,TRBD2,CASSSVAGGPHEQFF,TGTGCCAGCAGTTCAGTAGCGGGAGGGCCCCATGAGCAGTTCTTC
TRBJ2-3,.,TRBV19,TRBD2,CASSGAGGTDTQYF,TGTGCCAGTAGTGGAGCGGGAGGCACAGATACGCAGTATTTT